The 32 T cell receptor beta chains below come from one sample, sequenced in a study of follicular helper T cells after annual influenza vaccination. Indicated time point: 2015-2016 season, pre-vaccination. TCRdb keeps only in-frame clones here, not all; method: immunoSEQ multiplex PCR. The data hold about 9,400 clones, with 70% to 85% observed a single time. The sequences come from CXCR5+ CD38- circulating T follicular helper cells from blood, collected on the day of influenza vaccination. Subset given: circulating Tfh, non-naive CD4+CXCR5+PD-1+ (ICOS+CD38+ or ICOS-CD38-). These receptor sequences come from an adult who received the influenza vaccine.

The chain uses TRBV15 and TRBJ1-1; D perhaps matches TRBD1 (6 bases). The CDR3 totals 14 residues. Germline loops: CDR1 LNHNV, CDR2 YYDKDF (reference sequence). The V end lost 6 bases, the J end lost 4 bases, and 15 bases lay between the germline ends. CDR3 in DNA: TGTGCCACCAGACGGGGGGGCGCGAGCACTGAAGCTTTCTTT. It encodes CATRRGGASTEAFF.

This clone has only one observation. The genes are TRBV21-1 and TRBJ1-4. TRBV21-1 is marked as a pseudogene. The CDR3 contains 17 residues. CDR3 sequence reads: CASSKDRRTYGQEKLFF. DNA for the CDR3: TGTGCCAGCAGCAAAGACCGTAGGACTTACGGGCAGGAAAAACTGTTTTTT.

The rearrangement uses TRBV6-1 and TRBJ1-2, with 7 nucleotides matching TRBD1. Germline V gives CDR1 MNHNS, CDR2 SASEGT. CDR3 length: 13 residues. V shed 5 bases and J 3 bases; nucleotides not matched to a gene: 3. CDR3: CASSPDRDYGYTF. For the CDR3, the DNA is TGTGCCAGCAGTCCCGACAGGGACTATGGCTACACCTTC.

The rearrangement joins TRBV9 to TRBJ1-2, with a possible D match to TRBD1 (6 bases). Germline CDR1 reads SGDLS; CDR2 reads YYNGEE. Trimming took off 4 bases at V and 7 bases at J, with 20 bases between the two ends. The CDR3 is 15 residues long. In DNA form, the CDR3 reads TGTGCCAGCAGCCGACCCGGGGGGGGGCATCGTGGCTACACCTTC. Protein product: CASSRPGGGHRGYTF.

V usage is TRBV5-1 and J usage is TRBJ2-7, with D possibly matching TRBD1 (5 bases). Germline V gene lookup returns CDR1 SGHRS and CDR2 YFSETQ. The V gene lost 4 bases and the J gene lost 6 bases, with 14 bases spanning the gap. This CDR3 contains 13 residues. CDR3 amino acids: CASSQNQGTEQYF. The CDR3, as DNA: TGCGCCAGCAGCCAAAATCAGGGCACCGAGCAGTACTTC.

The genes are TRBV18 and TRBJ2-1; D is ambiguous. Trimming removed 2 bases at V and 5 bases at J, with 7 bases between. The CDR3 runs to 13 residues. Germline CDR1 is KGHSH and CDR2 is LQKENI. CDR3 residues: CASSPGVHNEQFF. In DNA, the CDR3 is TGTGCCAGCTCACCAGGGGTTCACAATGAGCAGTTCTTC.

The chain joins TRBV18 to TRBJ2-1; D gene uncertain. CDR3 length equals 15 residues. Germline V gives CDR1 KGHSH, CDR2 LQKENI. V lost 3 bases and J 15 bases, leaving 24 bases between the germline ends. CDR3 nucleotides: TGTGCCAGCTCACCTTTGGACGGGCAATCCCTGGAAGCGTTCTTC. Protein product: CASSPLDGQSLEAFF.

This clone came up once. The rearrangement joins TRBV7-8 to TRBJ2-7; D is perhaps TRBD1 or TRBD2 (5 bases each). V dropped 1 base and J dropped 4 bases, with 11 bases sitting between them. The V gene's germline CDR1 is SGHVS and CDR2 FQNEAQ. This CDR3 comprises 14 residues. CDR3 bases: TGTGCCAGCAGCTTAGGAGGGACCCTGTACGAGCAGTACTTC. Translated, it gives CASSLGGTLYEQYF.

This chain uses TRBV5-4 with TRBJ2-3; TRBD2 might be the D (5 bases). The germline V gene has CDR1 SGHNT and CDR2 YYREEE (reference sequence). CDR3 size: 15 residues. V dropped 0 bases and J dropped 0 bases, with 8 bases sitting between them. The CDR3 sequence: CASSLAGGSTDTQYF. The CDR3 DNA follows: TGTGCCAGCAGCTTGGCGGGCGGGAGCACAGATACGCAGTATTTT.

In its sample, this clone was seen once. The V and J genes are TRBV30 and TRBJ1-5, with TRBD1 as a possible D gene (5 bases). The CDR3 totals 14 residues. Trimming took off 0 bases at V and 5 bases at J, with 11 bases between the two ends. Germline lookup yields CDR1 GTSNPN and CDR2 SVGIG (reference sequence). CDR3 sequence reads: CAWSVLVGDQPQHF. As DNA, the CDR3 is TGTGCCTGGAGTGTATTGGTAGGGGATCAGCCCCAGCATTTT. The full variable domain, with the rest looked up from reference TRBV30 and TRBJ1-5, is SQTIHQWPATLVQPVGSPLSLECTVEGTSNPNLYWYRQAAGRGLQLLFYSVGIGQISSEVPQNLSASRPQDRQFILSSKKLLLSDSGFYLCAWSVLVGDQPQHFGDGTRLSIL.

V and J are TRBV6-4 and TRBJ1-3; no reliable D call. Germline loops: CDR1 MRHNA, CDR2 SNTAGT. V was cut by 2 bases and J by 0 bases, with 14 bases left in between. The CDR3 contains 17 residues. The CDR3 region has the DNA TGTGCCAGCAGTGACGAATGCCTCTCCCTCTCTGGAAACACCATATATTTT. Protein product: CASSDECLSLSGNTIYF.

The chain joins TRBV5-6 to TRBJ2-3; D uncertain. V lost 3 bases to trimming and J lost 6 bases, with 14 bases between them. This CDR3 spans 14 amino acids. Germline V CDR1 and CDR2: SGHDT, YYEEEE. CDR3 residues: CASSSRKLGDTQYF. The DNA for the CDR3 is TGTGCCAGCAGCTCCCGGAAACTCGGGGATACGCAGTATTTT.

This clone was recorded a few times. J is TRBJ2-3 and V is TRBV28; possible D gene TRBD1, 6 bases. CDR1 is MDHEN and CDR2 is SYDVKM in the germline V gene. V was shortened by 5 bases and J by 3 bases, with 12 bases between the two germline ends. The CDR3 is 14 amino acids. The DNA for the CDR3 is TGTGCCAGCAGTGGAAACAGGGCTACAGATACGCAGTATTTT. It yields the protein CASSGNRATDTQYF. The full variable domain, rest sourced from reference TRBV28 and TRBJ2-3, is DVKVTQSSRYLVKRTGEKVFLECVQDMDHENMFWYRQDPGLGLRLIYFSYDVKMKEKGDIPEGYSVSREKKERFSLILESASTNQTSMYLCASSGNRATDTQYFGPGTRLTVL.

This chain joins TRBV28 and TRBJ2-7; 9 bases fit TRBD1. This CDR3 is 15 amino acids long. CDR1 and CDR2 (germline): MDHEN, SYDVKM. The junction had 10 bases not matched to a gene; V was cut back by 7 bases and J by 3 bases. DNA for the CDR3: TGTGCCAGCAAGCCATCGGGACAGGGATACTACGAGCAGTACTTC. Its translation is CASKPSGQGYYEQYF.

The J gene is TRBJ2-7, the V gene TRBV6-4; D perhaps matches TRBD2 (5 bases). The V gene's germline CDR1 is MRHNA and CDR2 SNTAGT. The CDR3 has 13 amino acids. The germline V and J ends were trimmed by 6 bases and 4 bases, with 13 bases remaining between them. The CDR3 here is CASSVNSGYEQYF. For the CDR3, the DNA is TGTGCCAGCAGCGTTAACAGCGGTTACGAGCAGTACTTC.

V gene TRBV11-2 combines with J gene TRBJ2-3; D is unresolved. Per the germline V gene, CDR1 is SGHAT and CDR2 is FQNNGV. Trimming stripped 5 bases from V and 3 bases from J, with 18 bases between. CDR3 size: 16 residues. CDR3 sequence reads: CASSPNPPGRTDTQYF. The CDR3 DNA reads TGTGCCAGCAGCCCGAACCCCCCGGGTAGGACAGATACGCAGTATTTT.

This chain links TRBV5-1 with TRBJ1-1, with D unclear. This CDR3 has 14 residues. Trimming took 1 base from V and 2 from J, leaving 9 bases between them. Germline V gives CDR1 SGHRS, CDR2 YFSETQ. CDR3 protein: CASSLISENTEAFF. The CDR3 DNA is TGCGCCAGCAGCTTGATTTCGGAAAACACTGAAGCTTTCTTT.

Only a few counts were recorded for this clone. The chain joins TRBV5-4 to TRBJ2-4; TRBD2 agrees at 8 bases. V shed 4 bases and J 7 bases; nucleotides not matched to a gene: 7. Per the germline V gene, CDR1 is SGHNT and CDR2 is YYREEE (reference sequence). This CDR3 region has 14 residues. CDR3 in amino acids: CASSTSGLRNIQYF. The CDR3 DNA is TGTGCCAGCAGCACTAGCGGACTGAGGAACATTCAGTACTTC. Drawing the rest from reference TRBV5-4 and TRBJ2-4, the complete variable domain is ETGVTQSPTHLIKTRGQQVTLRCSSQSGHNTVSWYQQALGQGPQFIFQYYREEENGRGNFPPRFSGLQFPNYSSELNVNALELDDSALYLCASSTSGLRNIQYFGAGTRLSVL.

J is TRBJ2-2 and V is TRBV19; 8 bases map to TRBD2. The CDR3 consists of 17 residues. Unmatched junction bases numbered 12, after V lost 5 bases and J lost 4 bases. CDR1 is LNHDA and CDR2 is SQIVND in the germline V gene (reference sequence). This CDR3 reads CASSREKAGVGTGELFF. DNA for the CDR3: TGTGCCAGTAGTCGCGAAAAAGCGGGAGTTGGCACCGGGGAGCTGTTTTTT.

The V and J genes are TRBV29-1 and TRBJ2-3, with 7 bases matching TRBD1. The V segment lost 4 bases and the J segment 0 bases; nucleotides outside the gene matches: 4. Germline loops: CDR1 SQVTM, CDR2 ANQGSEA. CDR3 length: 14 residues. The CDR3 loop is CSVGGGQSTDTQYF. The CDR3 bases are TGCAGCGTTGGAGGGGGACAGAGCACAGATACGCAGTATTTT.

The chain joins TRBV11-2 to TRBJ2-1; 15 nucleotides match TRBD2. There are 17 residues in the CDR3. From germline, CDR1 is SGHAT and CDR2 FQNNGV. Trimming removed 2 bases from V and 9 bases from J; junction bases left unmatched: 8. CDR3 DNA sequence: TGTGCCAGCAGCTTAATTGGAGGGACTAGCGGGAGGCCTGAGCAGTTCTTC. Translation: CASSLIGGTSGRPEQFF.

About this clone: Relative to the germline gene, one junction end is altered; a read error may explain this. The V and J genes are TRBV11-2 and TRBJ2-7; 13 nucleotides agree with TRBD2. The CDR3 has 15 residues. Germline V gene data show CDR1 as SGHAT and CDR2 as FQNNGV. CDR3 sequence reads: CANSRGLAGAYEQYF. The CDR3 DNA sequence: TGTGCCAACAGCCGAGGACTAGCGGGAGCTTACGAGCAGTACTTC.

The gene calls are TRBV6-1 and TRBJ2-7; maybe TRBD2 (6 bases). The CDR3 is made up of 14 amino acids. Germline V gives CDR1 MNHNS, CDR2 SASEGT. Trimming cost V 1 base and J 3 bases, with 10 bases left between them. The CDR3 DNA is TGTGCCAGCAGTGAAGTCACTAGCTTCTACGAGCAGTACTTC. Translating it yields CASSEVTSFYEQYF.

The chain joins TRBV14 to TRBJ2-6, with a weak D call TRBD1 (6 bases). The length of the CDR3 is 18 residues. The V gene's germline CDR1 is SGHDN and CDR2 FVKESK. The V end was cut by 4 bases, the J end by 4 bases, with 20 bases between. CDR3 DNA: TGTGCCAGCAGCCCCCGCCGGGCAGGGGTAACGGGGGCCAACGTCCTGACTTTC. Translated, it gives CASSPRRAGVTGANVLTF.

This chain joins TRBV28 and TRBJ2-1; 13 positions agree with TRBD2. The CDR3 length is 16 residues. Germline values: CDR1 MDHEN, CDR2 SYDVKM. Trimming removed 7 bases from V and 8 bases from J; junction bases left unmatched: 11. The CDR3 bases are TGTGCCAGCACCCCTGGGGGGACTAGCGGGACGGATGAGCAGTTCTTC. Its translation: CASTPGGTSGTDEQFF.

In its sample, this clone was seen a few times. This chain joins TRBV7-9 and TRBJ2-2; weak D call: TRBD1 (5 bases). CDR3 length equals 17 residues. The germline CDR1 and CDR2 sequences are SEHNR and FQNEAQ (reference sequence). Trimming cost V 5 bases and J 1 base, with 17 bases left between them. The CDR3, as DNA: TGTGCCAGCAGCCCCCAGTGGGGCGGAATGAACACCGGGGAGCTGTTTTTT. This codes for CASSPQWGGMNTGELFF.

CDR3 coding DNA: TGTGCCAGCGGTAACCCGGGTCTCTTTGTAGCGGAGCAGTACTTC. The encoded protein is CASGNPGLFVAEQYF. The gene calls are TRBV28 and TRBJ2-7; possibly TRBD2 for D (5 bases). V lost 8 bases and J 7 bases, leaving 24 bases between the germline ends. The CDR3 sequence is 15 residues long. Germline V gives CDR1 MDHEN, CDR2 SYDVKM.

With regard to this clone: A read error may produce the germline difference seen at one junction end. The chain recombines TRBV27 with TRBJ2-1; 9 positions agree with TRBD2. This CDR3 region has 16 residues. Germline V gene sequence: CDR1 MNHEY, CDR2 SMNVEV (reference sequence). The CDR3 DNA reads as TGTGCCAGCAGTTTAAGAGGGACTAGCTCCAACAATGAGCAGTTCTTC. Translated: CASSLRGTSSNNEQFF.

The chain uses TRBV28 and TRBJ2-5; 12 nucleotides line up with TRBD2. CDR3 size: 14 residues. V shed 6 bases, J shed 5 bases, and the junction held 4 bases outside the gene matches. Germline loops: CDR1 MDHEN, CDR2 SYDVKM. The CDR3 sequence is CASSLLAGGETQYF. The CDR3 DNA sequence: TGTGCCAGCAGCTTACTAGCGGGAGGTGAGACCCAGTACTTC. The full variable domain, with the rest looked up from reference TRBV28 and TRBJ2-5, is DVKVTQSSRYLVKRTGEKVFLECVQDMDHENMFWYRQDPGLGLRLIYFSYDVKMKEKGDIPEGYSVSREKKERFSLILESASTNQTSMYLCASSLLAGGETQYFGPGTRLLVL.

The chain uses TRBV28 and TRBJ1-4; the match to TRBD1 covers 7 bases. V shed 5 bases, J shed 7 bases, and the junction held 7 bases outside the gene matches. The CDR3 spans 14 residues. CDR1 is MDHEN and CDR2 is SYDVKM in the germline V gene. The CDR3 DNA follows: TGTGCCAGCAGTGTCACAGGGGCGGGTGAAAAACTGTTTTTT. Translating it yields CASSVTGAGEKLFF.

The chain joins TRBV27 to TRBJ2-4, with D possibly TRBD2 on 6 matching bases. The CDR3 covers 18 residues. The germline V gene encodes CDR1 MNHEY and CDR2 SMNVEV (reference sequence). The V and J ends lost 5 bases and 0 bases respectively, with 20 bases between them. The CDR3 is CASSPSQLGGSAKNIQYF. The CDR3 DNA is TGTGCCAGCAGTCCGTCCCAGTTGGGGGGTTCAGCCAAAAACATTCAGTACTTC.

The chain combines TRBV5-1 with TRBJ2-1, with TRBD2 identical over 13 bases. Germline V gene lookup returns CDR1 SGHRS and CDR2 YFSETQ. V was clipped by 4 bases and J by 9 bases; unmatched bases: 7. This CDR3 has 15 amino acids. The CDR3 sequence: CASSVGLAGVTEQFF. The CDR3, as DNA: TGCGCCAGCAGCGTAGGACTAGCGGGAGTTACTGAGCAGTTCTTC. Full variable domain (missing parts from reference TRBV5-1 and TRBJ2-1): KAGVTQTPRYLIKTRGQQVTLSCSPISGHRSVSWYQQTPGQGLQFLFEYFSETQRNKGNFPGRFSGRQFSNSRSEMNVSTLELGDSALYLCASSVGLAGVTEQFFGPGTRLTVL.